The 25 T cell receptor beta chains presented below share a single source sample, sequenced in a study of T cells in Graves' hyperthyroidism and ophthalmopathy. Amplification of TCR beta CDR3 regions used RNA as the template. A set of HTBI primers served as the primers for a first-round RT-PCR of the TCR CDR3. TCRdb re-called the multiplex PCR reads through MiXCR, storing one row per CDR3 protein. The sample lists 350,000 to 400,000 distinct CDR3 sequences; under 20% were seen once. Specimen: blood. All receptors come from a woman aged 18-30 years with Graves' hyperthyroidism.

V is TRBV2 and J is TRBJ1-1; 8 positions agree with TRBD1. The germline V gene encodes CDR1 SNHLY and CDR2 FYNNEI. The CDR3 loop spans 13 amino acids. Trimming removed 8 bases from V and 3 bases from J; junction bases left unmatched: 5. CDR3 protein: CASGQGQDTEAFF. The CDR3 DNA is TGTGCCAGCGGACAGGGACAGGACACTGAAGCTTTCTTT. The whole variable domain, remainder taken from reference TRBV2 and TRBJ1-1, is EPEVTQTPSHQVTQMGQEVILRCVPISNHLYFYWYRQILGQKVEFLVSFYNNEISEKSEIFDDQFSVERPDGSNFTLKIRSTKLEDSAMYFCASGQGQDTEAFFGQGTRLTVV.

This clonotype was recorded many times. CDR3 coding DNA: TGTGCCACCAGTGATTCCCGGGACAGGGGCTACGAGCAGTACTTC. Its protein is CATSDSRDRGYEQYF. This sequence joins TRBV24-1 and TRBJ2-7; TRBD1 matches 10 bases. Germline V CDR1 and CDR2: KGHDR, SFDVKD. With 2 bases clipped from V and 3 bases from J, the junction kept 3 bases outside the gene matches. The CDR3 covers 15 residues.

This clonotype was seen at least ten times. Germline and junction disagree at one end, which may indicate a read error. The V and J genes are TRBV20-1 and TRBJ2-5; 10 bases fit TRBD2. Per the germline V gene, CDR1 is DFQATT and CDR2 is SNEGSKA (reference sequence). This CDR3 is built from 14 residues. This chain's CDR3 is CSAPAGGVQEAQYF. CDR3 in DNA: TGCAGTGCTCCAGCGGGGGGGGTTCAAGAGGCCCAGTACTTC.

This clonotype was observed a single time. A much larger clone differs by one base, so this may be a read error. The rearrangement links TRBV3-1 to TRBJ2-7, with D maybe TRBD2 (5 bases). The germline V gene has CDR1 LGHDT and CDR2 YNNKEL (reference sequence). There are 13 residues in the CDR3. The CDR3, as DNA: TGTTCCAGCAGCCAAGACGGGAACTACGAGCAGTACTTC. Translation gives CSSSQDGNYEQYF.

This clonotype has ten or more counts. The chain joins TRBV9 to TRBJ2-2, with D uncertain. The germline CDR1 and CDR2 sequences are SGDLS and YYNGEE. The CDR3 spans 13 residues. V lost 2 bases to trimming and J lost 5 bases, with 7 bases between them. As DNA, the CDR3 is TGTGCCAGCAGCGTCCATCAGACCGGGGAGCTGTTTTTT. Residues: CASSVHQTGELFF.

Worth noting for this clonotype: One junction end does not reproduce the germline sequence, and a read error may be involved. The chain is built from TRBV6-1 and TRBJ1-5; no clear D. CDR1 and CDR2 (germline): MNHNS, SASEGT. There are 13 residues in the CDR3. CDR3 region: CVSSPRENQPQHF. CDR3 sequence (DNA): TGTGTCAGCAGTCCCCGGGAGAATCAGCCCCAGCATTTT.

This clonotype has just a few counts. The CDR3 loop reads CASSQVAGGPREQYF. CDR3 sequence (DNA): TGCGCCAGCAGCCAGGTAGCGGGGGGGCCTCGGGAGCAGTACTTC. The V and J genes are TRBV4-1 and TRBJ2-7, with 11 bases matching TRBD2. V shed 3 bases and J 7 bases; nucleotides not matched to a gene: 8. The length of the CDR3 is 15 residues. CDR1 and CDR2 from the germline V gene are MGHRA and YSYEKL.

The chain is built from TRBV10-3 and TRBJ1-2; TRBD1 is a possible D gene (5 bases). Germline-derived CDR1 and CDR2 are ENHRY and SYGVKD. Trimming stripped 8 bases from V and 0 bases from J, with 16 bases between. The CDR3 length is 15 residues. CDR3 in DNA: TGTGCCATCCACAGGCCAACCCTTTCTAACTATGGCTACACCTTC. Translated, it gives CAIHRPTLSNYGYTF.

This clonotype was observed at least ten times. V and J are TRBV7-9 and TRBJ2-7; no clear D gene. Per germline, CDR1 SEHNR and CDR2 FQNEAQ (reference sequence). The CDR3 length is 14 residues. V was clipped by 5 bases and J by 4 bases, with 15 bases between them. CDR3 nucleotides: TGTGCCAGCAGCCACTCGGCCCTGGGATACGAGCAGTACTTC. Encoded protein: CASSHSALGYEQYF.

This sequence joins TRBV7-8 and TRBJ2-5; 8 positions match TRBD2. Trimming at V came to 2 bases and at J to 5 bases, leaving 10 bases not matched to a gene. The CDR3 runs to 16 residues. In germline, CDR1 is SGHVS, CDR2 FQNEAQ. CDR3 DNA: TGTGCCAGCAGCTTAAATCGACTAGCGATGTGGGAGACCCAGTACTTC. As protein: CASSLNRLAMWETQYF.

This clonotype was found many times. CDR3 sequence: CAISINTGEGNTIYF. The CDR3 nucleotides read TGTGCCATCAGTATTAATACAGGGGAAGGAAACACCATATATTTT. The J gene is TRBJ1-3, the V gene TRBV10-3; 7 bases map to TRBD1. The CDR3 has 15 amino acids. Germline lookup yields CDR1 ENHRY and CDR2 SYGVKD. Trimming took 5 bases from V and 4 from J; bases not matched to a gene: 8.

The CDR3 DNA reads TGTGCCAGCAGCCAACGGGGGGAGAACCAGCCCCAGCATTTT. The encoded protein is CASSQRGENQPQHF. V and J are TRBV3-1 and TRBJ1-5, with D possibly being TRBD1 (5 bases). The CDR3 extends over 14 amino acids. The V and J ends lost 2 bases and 7 bases respectively, with 12 bases between them. Germline V CDR1 and CDR2: LGHDT, YNNKEL (reference sequence).

On this clonotype itself: With a much larger clone just one base away, this may be a read error. The chain links TRBV9 to TRBJ1-1; no clear D. The germline CDR1 and CDR2 sequences are SGDLS and YYNGEE. The length of the CDR3 is 14 residues. Trimming removed 0 bases at V and 4 bases at J, with 10 bases between. CDR3 residues: CASSVAPVSTEAFF. The CDR3 DNA is TGTGCCAGCAGCGTAGCTCCGGTGAGCACTGAAGCTTTCTTT.

This clonotype showed up many times. This chain links TRBV6-1 with TRBJ1-1; D ambiguous. Germline V gene lookup returns CDR1 MNHNS and CDR2 SASEGT. The CDR3 has 14 residues. The ends were cut back, 7 bases at V and 0 bases at J, with 12 bases in the middle. This CDR3 reads CASMNWDMNTEAFF. The CDR3 region has the DNA TGTGCCAGCATGAACTGGGATATGAACACTGAAGCTTTCTTT.

This chain joins TRBV6-2 or TRBV6-3 and TRBJ2-7; D might be TRBD1 or TRBD2, each matching 5 bases. With 6 bases removed from V and 2 bases from J, the gap between germline ends came to 17 bases. Germline lookup yields CDR1 MNHEY and CDR2 SVGEGT. The CDR3 has 15 amino acids. The CDR3 coding sequence is TGTGCCAGCAGAACCGCACGGGTGGGGGCCTACGAGCAGTACTTC. Its translation is CASRTARVGAYEQYF.

This sequence joins TRBV6-1 and TRBJ2-7; 8 bases fit TRBD1. The CDR3 sequence is 16 residues long. Per the germline V gene, CDR1 is MNHNS and CDR2 is SASEGT. The V gene end was trimmed by 6 bases and the J gene end by 2 bases; junction bases not matched to a gene: 12. The CDR3 DNA reads TGTGCCAGCAGCGAACTACCGGGACAGGCAACCTACGAGCAGTACTTC. Amino acids: CASSELPGQATYEQYF.

This clonotype was counted at least ten times. V and J are TRBV2 and TRBJ1-5; no clear D gene. The ends were cut back, 7 bases at V and 4 bases at J, with 17 bases in the middle. The CDR3 has 15 amino acids. CDR1 SNHLY and CDR2 FYNNEI come from the germline V gene. The CDR3 protein is CASTQLGSQNQPQHF. The CDR3 DNA reads TGTGCCAGCACCCAGCTGGGCAGCCAGAATCAGCCCCAGCATTTT.

This clonotype was recorded many times. The V call is TRBV6-6, the J call TRBJ2-7; 8 bases fit TRBD2. The length of the CDR3 is 14 residues. Germline V gene lookup returns CDR1 MNHNY and CDR2 SVGAGI (reference sequence). With V trimmed by 6 bases and J by 4 bases, 8 bases remained unmatched. CDR3 protein: CASRFGGAGYEQYF. The CDR3 coding sequence is TGTGCCAGCAGGTTCGGGGGGGCGGGATACGAGCAGTACTTC.

V and J are TRBV3-1 and TRBJ1-2, with a tentative D call TRBD1 (5 bases). V was cut by 4 bases and J by 4 bases, with 13 bases left in between. This CDR3 spans 14 amino acids. The germline CDR1 and CDR2 sequences are LGHDT and YNNKEL (reference sequence). The CDR3 bases are TGTGCCAGCAGCCTGGGGACGGAGGCCTATGGCTACACCTTC. Its protein is CASSLGTEAYGYTF.

This clonotype occurred many times. This chain joins TRBV28 and TRBJ1-5; TRBD1 is a possible D gene (6 bases). The V gene lost 5 bases and the J gene lost 6 bases, with 14 bases spanning the gap. CDR3 length: 14 residues. Germline V gives CDR1 MDHEN, CDR2 SYDVKM. CDR3 DNA sequence: TGTGCCAGCAGTCTATCAAGAGGGGGTCAGCCCCAGCATTTT. Residues: CASSLSRGGQPQHF.

This clonotype was detected ten times or more. This chain uses TRBV6-5 with TRBJ1-2; perhaps TRBD1 as D (6 bases). Trimming left V 7 bases short and J 8 bases short, with 17 bases between. Germline loops: CDR1 MNHEY, CDR2 SVGAGI. This CDR3 has 13 residues. The CDR3 spells CASKLGGRYGYTF. The CDR3, as DNA: TGTGCCAGCAAGTTAGGGGGGCGGTACGGCTACACCTTC.

This clonotype was seen repeatedly, ten times or more. The genes are TRBV15 and TRBJ1-2; D gene uncertain. Germline V gives CDR1 LNHNV, CDR2 YYDKDF (reference sequence). CDR3 length: 13 amino acids. V gave up 1 base and J gave up 6 bases, with 9 bases separating them. Here the CDR3 DNA reads TGTGCCACCAGCAGAGCTAATAGAAATGGCTACACCTTC. As protein: CATSRANRNGYTF. The full variable domain, rest sourced from reference TRBV15 and TRBJ1-2, is DAMVIQNPRYQVTQFGKPVTLSCSQTLNHNVMYWYQQKSSQAPKLLFHYYDKDFNNEADTPDNFQSRRPNTSFCFLDIRSPGLGDTAMYLCATSRANRNGYTFGSGTRLTVV.

This clonotype was observed many times. This rearrangement joins TRBV6-5 to TRBJ1-1; 10 nucleotides match TRBD1. CDR1 is MNHEY, CDR2 SVGAGI, per germline. This CDR3 is 15 amino acids long. V lost 0 bases to trimming and J lost 4 bases; unmatched junction nucleotides: 2. As DNA, the CDR3 is TGTGCCAGCAGTTACTCGACAGGGGGCGGCACTGAAGCTTTCTTT. Translated, it gives CASSYSTGGGTEAFF.

In its sample, this clonotype was seen a few times. The CDR3 DNA is TGTGCCAGCAGGTCGACAGGCACCGGGGAGCTGTTTTTT. It specifies CASRSTGTGELFF. The chain carries TRBV3-1 and TRBJ2-2; tentatively, D is TRBD1 (6 bases). Germline values: CDR1 LGHDT, CDR2 YNNKEL (reference sequence). The CDR3 runs to 13 residues. The V end was cut by 6 bases, the J end by 4 bases, with 9 bases between.

Ten or more counts support this clonotype. The chain couples TRBV7-3 to TRBJ2-5; 14 bases agree with TRBD2. This CDR3 spans 15 amino acids. Germline values: CDR1 SGHTA, CDR2 FQGTGA. Trimming took 4 bases from V and 2 from J; bases not matched to a gene: 0. The CDR3 region is CASSWTSGGQETQYF. The CDR3, as DNA: TGTGCCAGCAGCTGGACTAGCGGGGGGCAAGAGACCCAGTACTTC.